This T cell receptor (beta chain) was retrieved from a study of blood T cell repertoires in COVID-19. Across the whole study: Spain, Italy and the United States supplied samples that represented acute and convalescent COVID-19. Sources were T cells, B-cell-depleted T cells, or PBMCs; the material itself was cDNA or gDNA.

The authors' processing: For nucleated cells, counts were estimated from reference gene primer amplification. Some clones are missing from TCRdb's copy, which holds only in-frame ones; the method was immunoSEQ multiplex PCR. V, J and clone size were drawn from that table, and D and trimming were deduced from the DNA. This table has around 380,000 clones, roughly 77% appearing once. Looked up from germline, CDR1 is MGHRA and CDR2 is YSYEKL. V was clipped by 0 bases and J by 5 bases; unmatched bases: 4. The CDR3 is 15 residues long. This receptor was identified in a human donor with acute or convalescent COVID-19. The donor label of this sample is uncertain. Material for sequencing was peripheral blood. V and J are TRBV4-1 and TRBJ1-5, with 7 bases matching TRBD1. The CDR3 nucleotides read TGCGCCAGCAGCCAAGAAGACAGGGACGATCAGCCCCAGCATTTT. Its translation is CASSQEDRDDQPQHF.